Following are 4 T cell receptor beta chains from one sample sequenced in a study of T cells in localized non-small cell lung cancer (dated by TCRdb to between 2020 and 2021). The method was the immunoSEQ multiplex PCR assay. The clones in this table, taken by TCRdb from immuneACCESS, are in-frame only. Not every clone is retained; where verified, under half of the shortfall comes from an unresolved V gene, and the cause of the rest is unknown. Counted in this sample were roughly 53,000 clones; approximately 88% of them appeared once. The ten largest clones capture 17% of the sample. Sample: peripheral blood mononuclear cells, taken before any cancer treatment. The origin of the receptors is a man aged 40-75 years with stage III lung adenocarcinoma.

This clone came up a few times. The J gene is TRBJ1-1, the V gene TRBV9, with D tentatively TRBD1 (5 bases). The CDR3 has 14 residues. V was pared by 0 bases and J by 1 base, with 7 bases between. CDR1 is SGDLS, CDR2 YYNGEE, per germline. This chain's CDR3 is CASSVVQENTEAFF. The CDR3 nucleotides are TGTGCCAGCAGCGTAGTACAGGAGAACACTGAAGCTTTCTTT.

The DNA of the CDR3 is TGTGCCAGCCTCCCACTAGCGGGGGCAGGGGAGACCCAGTACTTC. It encodes CASLPLAGAGETQYF. The V and J genes are TRBV6-1 and TRBJ2-5; 11 positions agree with TRBD2. Germline lookup yields CDR1 MNHNS and CDR2 SASEGT. The J segment lost 5 bases and the V segment lost 8 bases, leaving 10 bases of the junction unmatched. The CDR3 loop spans 15 amino acids.

The J gene is TRBJ2-7, the V gene TRBV5-1, with D possibly TRBD1 on 5 matching bases. This CDR3 has 15 amino acids. The V gene lost 1 base and the J gene lost 5 bases, with 16 bases spanning the gap. Germline-derived CDR1 and CDR2 are SGHRS and YFSETQ. CDR3 sequence reads: CASSLRPGLGNEQYF. The CDR3 DNA sequence: TGCGCCAGCAGCTTGAGGCCAGGGCTCGGCAACGAGCAGTACTTC.

The rearrangement joins TRBV7-2 to TRBJ1-1; D call uncertain. The CDR3 has 13 residues. V was cut by 5 bases and J by 7 bases, with 14 bases left in between. Germline V lookup: CDR1 SGHTA, CDR2 FQGNSA. The CDR3 protein is CASSLQAALEAFF. As DNA, the CDR3 is TGTGCCAGCAGCCTGCAAGCGGCCCTTGAAGCTTTCTTT. The entire variable domain, with the rest obtained from reference TRBV7-2 and TRBJ1-1, is as follows: GAGVSQSPSNKVTEKGKDVELRCDPISGHTALYWYRQSLGQGLEFLIYFQGNSAPDKSGLPSDRFSAERTGGSVSTLTIQRTQQEDSAVYLCASSLQAALEAFFGQGTRLTVV.